Listed below are T cell receptor beta chains from one sample, sequenced in a study of blood T cell repertoires in COVID-19. Sequencing was performed with immunoSEQ multiplex PCR; in TCRdb, only in-frame clones are kept and a portion is missing. The repertoire includes over 150,000 clones, around 82% of them detected once, and 11% sits in the top ten. Sequencing used peripheral blood. The receptor source for this set is a man aged 70 or older with active or convalescent COVID-19. Both conserved end residues are part of each CDR3. D genes are given only for firm matches. Not all rows give a size; the values are once, few, many and, for expanded clones, a class.

d_call j_call v_call cdr3_length clone_size cdr3_aa cdr3_nt
NA TRBJ1-2 TRBV28 13 NA CASSLHVAYGYTF TGTGCCAGCAGTTTACACGTAGCCTATGGCTACACCTTC
TRBD1 TRBJ1-3 TRBV14 17 NA CASSHGQGSISGNTIYF TGTGCCAGCAGCCACGGACAGGGCTCGATCTCTGGAAACACCATATATTTT
TRBD1 TRBJ1-1 TRBV18 16 once CASSPPSQGAGTEAFF TGTGCCAGCTCACCACCGTCGCAGGGGGCAGGAACTGAAGCTTTCTTT
NA TRBJ1-4 TRBV7-9 14 NA CASSADSWGEKLFF TGTGCCAGCAGCGCGGACAGTTGGGGGGAAAAACTGTTTTTT
TRBD1 TRBJ1-2 TRBV9 13 NA CASSPDRDYGYTF TGTGCCAGCAGCCCGGACAGGGACTATGGCTACACCTTC
NA TRBJ1-2 TRBV4-3 13 NA CASSQDLYYGYTF TGCGCCAGCAGCCAAGACCTCTACTATGGCTACACCTTC
TRBD1 TRBJ2-7 TRBV6-5 13 NA CASDRAPLDEQYF TGTGCCAGCGACAGGGCCCCCTTGGACGAGCAGTACTTC
NA TRBJ1-2 TRBV4-3 14 NA CASSQDTRRYGYTF TGCGCCAGCAGCCAGGACACCCGTCGGTATGGCTACACCTTC
NA TRBJ2-5 TRBV5-1 13 NA CASSLQSQETQYF TGCGCCAGCAGCTTACAAAGCCAAGAGACCCAGTACTTC
NA TRBJ1-1 TRBV11-2 14 NA CASSLTGSNTEAFF TGTGCCAGCAGCTTAACGGGAAGCAACACTGAAGCTTTCTTT
NA TRBJ2-1 TRBV3-1/TRBV3-2 16 NA CASSQDWQGPYNEQFF TGTGCCAGCAGCCAAGATTGGCAGGGTCCCTACAATGAGCAGTTCTTC
NA TRBJ1-4 TRBV2 15 NA CASSLGGHSMEKLFF TGTGCCAGCAGCCTTGGGGGACACAGTATGGAAAAACTGTTTTTT
TRBD2 TRBJ2-1 TRBV24-1 17 NA CATSDWGLAGDRGEQFF TGTGCCACCAGTGATTGGGGACTAGCGGGAGACAGGGGTGAGCAGTTCTTC
NA TRBJ1-6 TRBV3-1/TRBV3-2 15 NA CASSQTYREDSPLHF TGTGCCAGCAGCCAAACATACCGAGAGGATTCACCCCTCCACTTT
NA TRBJ1-3 TRBV30 11 NA CAWSTPGRSDF TGTGCCTGGAGTACTCCGGGAAGGTCAGATTTT
NA TRBJ1-1 TRBV27 15 NA CASSLRGVGATEAFF TGTGCCAGCAGTTTACGAGGTGTAGGCGCCACTGAAGCTTTCTTT
NA TRBJ2-2 TRBV7-2 15 NA CASSTDRRFAGELFF TGTGCCAGCAGCACCGACAGGAGATTCGCCGGGGAGCTGTTTTTT
NA TRBJ2-1 TRBV7-9 14 NA CASSLSGLAAEQFF TGTGCCAGCAGCTTATCAGGTTTGGCCGCTGAGCAGTTCTTC